This T cell receptor (beta chain) was sequenced during a study of molecular identifiers for immune sequencing clone quantification. V was shortened by 8 bases and J by 1 base, with 12 bases between the two germline ends. The CDR3 is made up of 13 amino acids. MiXCR, run by TCRdb on the PCR reads, gives a single entry per CDR3 protein. Of some 88,000 distinct CDR3 sequences listed, roughly a fifth were seen once; the top ten hold 1% to 1.2%. Sequenced material: naive CD8+ T cells from blood, with Jurkat cell RNA spiked in. Subset noted: FACS-sorted CD8+CD4-CCR7+CD45RA+ naive T cells. The sequence came from a human donor in good health. Some libraries in this study had Jurkat cell RNA spiked in. V and J are TRBV12-3 or TRBV12-4 and TRBJ2-7; weak D call: TRBD1 (6 bases). The DNA of the CDR3 is TGTGCCAGCGGTAATGGACAGTCCTACGAGCAGTACTTC. This encodes CASGNGQSYEQYF.